The TCR beta chain described here comes from a study of blood T cells in healthy people across ages. It was with a sample-barcoded 5' primer and a J-beta primer mix that a second PCR of roughly 7 to 11 cycles was run. TCRdb re-analysed the 5' RACE reads in MiXCR, keeping a single row per CDR3 protein. The sample yields roughly 680,000 distinct CDR3 sequences, roughly 49% seen once. The V gene's germline CDR1 is DFQATT and CDR2 SNEGSKA (reference sequence). The CDR3 sequence is 12 residues long. This TCR came from a woman aged 55-70 years in good health. V and J are TRBV20-1 and TRBJ2-3; D is possibly TRBD2 (6 bases). Sequencing input: blood. This chain's CDR3 is CTLGGGPDTQYF. CDR3 DNA sequence: TGCACCCTGGGAGGAGGGCCAGATACGCAGTATTTT.